Below, 22 T cell receptor beta chains from the same sample are listed, as sequenced in a study of blood T cell repertoires in COVID-19. TCRdb keeps only in-frame clones here, not all; method: immunoSEQ multiplex PCR. This sample has some 110,000 clones, with approximately 80% found just once. Sequencing input: peripheral blood. The receptors stem from a man between 70 and 80 years old with active or convalescent COVID-19.

V and J are TRBV4-2 and TRBJ2-3; D ambiguous. CDR1 is LGHNA and CDR2 is YNFKEQ in the germline V gene. There are 13 residues in the CDR3. V was trimmed by 0 bases and J by 8 bases, leaving 9 bases between them. CDR3 DNA: TGTGCCAGCAGCCAAGAAGCGCCTAGTACGCAGTATTTT. It specifies CASSQEAPSTQYF.

The chain combines TRBV7-9 with TRBJ1-4; TRBD1 might be the D (5 bases). This CDR3 comprises 15 residues. V was clipped by 2 bases and J by 8 bases, with 15 bases between them. Germline CDR1 SEHNR, CDR2 FQNEAQ (reference sequence). The CDR3 sequence is CASSLSQGGIEKLFF. Written as DNA, the CDR3 is TGTGCCAGCAGCTTATCTCAGGGTGGGATAGAAAAACTGTTTTTT.

V gene TRBV9 combines with J gene TRBJ1-5, with TRBD1 identical over 8 bases. There are 14 residues in the CDR3. Germline assignment: CDR1 SGDLS and CDR2 YYNGEE. The ends lost 4 bases at V and 1 base at J; junction bases unmatched: 1. The CDR3 spells CASSRDRSNQPQHF. CDR3 DNA sequence: TGTGCCAGCAGCAGGGACAGGAGCAATCAGCCCCAGCATTTT. The full variable domain, in which reference TRBV9 and TRBJ1-5 provide the parts outside the CDR3, is DSGVTQTPKHLITATGQRVTLRCSPRSGDLSVYWYQQSLDQGLQFLIQYYNGEERAKGNILERFSAQQFPDLHSELNLSSLELGDSALYFCASSRDRSNQPQHFGDGTRLSIL.

This chain joins TRBV12-3 or TRBV12-4 and TRBJ2-3; the D is unclear. This CDR3 has 11 residues. Trimming cost V 3 bases and J 5 bases, with 3 bases left between them. CDR3 in DNA: TGTGCCAGCAGTTTCCGAGATACGCAGTATTTT. Translating gives CASSFRDTQYF.

V is TRBV11-2 and J is TRBJ1-1; 7 positions agree with TRBD1. This CDR3 is built from 12 residues. Looked up from germline, CDR1 is SGHAT and CDR2 is FQNNGV. V shed 5 bases, J shed 6 bases, and the junction held 3 bases outside the gene matches. In DNA, the CDR3 is TGTGCCAGCAGCGCCGACAGGGCTGAAGCTTTCTTT. Its protein product is CASSADRAEAFF.

V is TRBV6-5 and J is TRBJ1-1; 10 positions match TRBD1. The CDR3 is made up of 15 amino acids. Germline CDR1 reads MNHEY; CDR2 reads SVGAGI. With 6 bases clipped from V and 4 bases from J, the junction kept 8 bases outside the gene matches. The CDR3 DNA sequence: TGTGCCAGCAGCACACGACAGGGGGCAATCACTGAAGCTTTCTTT. This codes for CASSTRQGAITEAFF.

The V gene is TRBV6-5, the J gene TRBJ1-1; D not certain. The CDR3 consists of 14 residues. Per the germline V gene, CDR1 is MNHEY and CDR2 is SVGAGI. Trimming left V 4 bases short and J 3 bases short, with 12 bases between. The CDR3 is CASSSPRFYTEAFF. As DNA, the CDR3 is TGTGCCAGCAGTTCCCCTCGGTTCTACACTGAAGCTTTCTTT.

V is TRBV7-2 and J is TRBJ1-1, with D possibly TRBD1 on 5 matching bases. Germline V gives CDR1 SGHTA, CDR2 FQGNSA. There are 12 residues in the CDR3. V shed 7 bases and J shed 7 bases, with 13 bases lying between them. CDR3 sequence reads: CASTSYRNEAFF. The DNA for the CDR3 is TGTGCCAGCACCTCTTACAGGAATGAAGCTTTCTTT.

Only one count was recorded for this clone. V is TRBV7-2 and J is TRBJ2-3, with 7 bases lining up with TRBD2. V was clipped by 4 bases and J by 1 base; unmatched bases: 5. The germline gives CDR1 SGHTA, CDR2 FQGNSA. This CDR3 spans 15 amino acids. DNA of the CDR3: TGTGCCAGCAGCTCCCGGGCGGGGGGCACAGATACGCAGTATTTT. Translation gives CASSSRAGGTDTQYF.

This clone came up a few times. The genes are TRBV30 and TRBJ2-7; D might be TRBD2 (5 bases). Germline values: CDR1 GTSNPN, CDR2 SVGIG (reference sequence). CDR3 size: 12 residues. V was clipped by 4 bases and J by 4 bases, with 11 bases between them. The CDR3 sequence: CAWIPGSYEQYF. The CDR3 DNA reads as TGTGCCTGGATCCCGGGATCTTACGAGCAGTACTTC. Looking up the rest from reference TRBV30 and TRBJ2-7 gives the full variable domain: SQTIHQWPATLVQPVGSPLSLECTVEGTSNPNLYWYRQAAGRGLQLLFYSVGIGQISSEVPQNLSASRPQDRQFILSSKKLLLSDSGFYLCAWIPGSYEQYFGPGTRLTVT.

The V call is TRBV2, the J call TRBJ1-5, with 9 nucleotides matching TRBD1. The CDR3 length is 16 residues. The junction had 6 bases not matched to a gene; V was cut back by 6 bases and J by 0 bases. Germline CDR1 is SNHLY and CDR2 is FYNNEI. CDR3 residues: CASSWDRDHSNQPQHF. CDR3 in DNA: TGTGCCAGCAGCTGGGACAGGGATCATAGCAATCAGCCCCAGCATTTT.

J is TRBJ2-1 and V is TRBV5-8; 12 bases are shared with TRBD1. The CDR3 is 15 residues long. CDR1 SGHTS and CDR2 YDEGEE come from the germline V gene. V shed 4 bases and J 6 bases; nucleotides not matched to a gene: 5. CDR3: CASSRGQGAGNEQFF. Here the CDR3 DNA reads TGTGCCAGCAGCCGGGGACAGGGGGCGGGCAATGAGCAGTTCTTC.

The chain employs TRBV7-2 and TRBJ2-1, with 8 bases identical to TRBD2. CDR1 is SGHTA and CDR2 is FQGNSA in the germline V gene. With 2 bases clipped from V and 0 bases from J, the junction kept 9 bases outside the gene matches. The CDR3 runs 18 residues. The CDR3 DNA sequence: TGTGCCAGCAGCTTATGGATGCCGGGGGGGGACTCCTACAATGAGCAGTTCTTC. Protein: CASSLWMPGGDSYNEQFF.

This clone was seen a few times. The chain joins TRBV15 to TRBJ2-1, with 12 bases that match TRBD2. Germline V CDR1 and CDR2: LNHNV, YYDKDF (reference sequence). The CDR3 totals 16 residues. Germline trimming cut 3 bases from V and 4 bases from J; bases unmatched to any gene: 4. The CDR3 DNA follows: TGTGCCACCAGCAGGACTAGCGGGGGAGGATACAATGAGCAGTTCTTC. Translating gives CATSRTSGGGYNEQFF.

The rearrangement joins TRBV7-9 to TRBJ1-2, with unresolved D. The CDR3 extends over 15 amino acids. Germline V CDR1 and CDR2: SEHNR, FQNEAQ (reference sequence). Trimming shortened V by 0 bases and J by 5 bases, and 13 bases separated the two germline ends. This CDR3 is CASSLAGSGGYGYTF. DNA for the CDR3: TGTGCCAGCAGCTTAGCAGGATCGGGTGGATATGGCTACACCTTC.

This clone was picked up a small number of times. This chain uses TRBV27 with TRBJ2-5; 9 nucleotides align to TRBD1. J gave up 4 bases and V 6 bases, and 9 bases lay outside the gene matches. The CDR3 extends over 15 amino acids. Per germline, CDR1 MNHEY and CDR2 SMNVEV (reference sequence). The CDR3 loop reads CASSRGTGLGETQYF. DNA for the CDR3: TGTGCCAGCAGCCGAGGGACAGGGCTGGGAGAGACCCAGTACTTC.

V and J are TRBV6-1 and TRBJ2-7; TRBD2 matches at 10 bases. The CDR3 extends over 15 amino acids. CDR1 is MNHNS and CDR2 is SASEGT in the germline V gene. Trimming at V came to 1 base and at J to 6 bases, leaving 6 bases not matched to a gene. In DNA form, the CDR3 reads TGTGCCAGCAGTGAAGGAGGAAGCGGGAGGGGCGAGCAGTACTTC. Its protein is CASSEGGSGRGEQYF.

V gene TRBV4-3 combines with J gene TRBJ1-1; D perhaps matches TRBD1 (6 bases). Trimming removed 0 bases at V and 5 bases at J, with 13 bases between. This CDR3 contains 15 residues. The V gene's germline CDR1 is LGHNA and CDR2 YSLEER. The CDR3 reads CASSQELGAWTEAFF. Here the CDR3 DNA reads TGCGCCAGCAGCCAAGAACTGGGGGCTTGGACTGAAGCTTTCTTT.

On this clone itself: This sample includes further DNA sequences coding for the same CDR3. The V call is TRBV9, the J call TRBJ1-6, with 8 nucleotides matching TRBD1. Germline CDR1 and CDR2: SGDLS and YYNGEE. The ends lost 0 bases at V and 7 bases at J; junction bases unmatched: 3. CDR3 size: 15 residues. The CDR3: CASSVAGQGNSPLHF. CDR3 nucleotides: TGTGCCAGCAGCGTAGCAGGACAGGGAAATTCACCCCTCCACTTT.

V gene TRBV19 combines with J gene TRBJ1-5; tentatively, D is TRBD1 (5 bases). V was clipped by 4 bases and J by 6 bases, with 10 bases between them. Looked up from germline, CDR1 is LNHDA and CDR2 is SQIVND (reference sequence). The CDR3 extends over 13 amino acids. CDR3 region: CASSTGSGQPQHF. CDR3 nucleotide sequence: TGTGCCAGTAGTACAGGGTCAGGTCAGCCCCAGCATTTT.

The genes are TRBV9 and TRBJ1-2; 7 bases agree with TRBD1. There are 15 residues in the CDR3. Germline V gene data show CDR1 as SGDLS and CDR2 as YYNGEE. The J segment lost 2 bases and the V segment lost 3 bases, leaving 7 bases of the junction unmatched. CDR3 sequence (DNA): TGTGCCAGCAGCGCCTCCCCGACAGGGAACTATGGCTACACCTTC. This codes for CASSASPTGNYGYTF.

The chain recombines TRBV9 with TRBJ1-1, with 12 bases matching TRBD1. The germline V gene encodes CDR1 SGDLS and CDR2 YYNGEE. The CDR3 is 16 residues long. The V segment lost 4 bases and the J segment 0 bases; nucleotides outside the gene matches: 4. The CDR3 DNA reads TGTGCCAGCAGCCCCGGGACAGGGGGCTTGAACACTGAAGCTTTCTTT. This sequence encodes CASSPGTGGLNTEAFF. Full variable domain (outside the CDR3, taken from reference TRBV9 and TRBJ1-1): DSGVTQTPKHLITATGQRVTLRCSPRSGDLSVYWYQQSLDQGLQFLIQYYNGEERAKGNILERFSAQQFPDLHSELNLSSLELGDSALYFCASSPGTGGLNTEAFFGQGTRLTVV.